This T cell receptor (beta chain) was sequenced for a study of T-cell reconstitution after alpha-beta-depleted transplantation in children. The table lists this clonotype with many counts. Germline V lookup: CDR1 SGHDT, CDR2 YYEEEE. Deletions cut 4 bases from V and 5 bases from J, with 6 bases between. The CDR3 totals 12 residues. A library of TCRbeta sequences, prepared with unique molecular identifiers, was generated. MiXCR, run by TCRdb on the PCR reads, gives a single entry per CDR3 protein. The sample has some 530,000 distinct CDR3 sequences, approximately 13% seen once. The sequencing used PBMCs from the stem cell graft donor, collected from the stem cell graft. This chain connects TRBV5-6 to TRBJ2-2; no firm D call. The receptor comes from a human donor who donated a stem cell graft to a child with combined immunodeficiency. DNA for the CDR3: TGTGCCAGCAGCAGGGTTACCGGGGAGCTGTTTTTT. This gives the protein CASSRVTGELFF. The full variable domain, rest sourced from reference TRBV5-6 and TRBJ2-2, is DAGVTQSPTHLIKTRGQQVTLRCSPKSGHDTVSWYQQALGQGPQFIFQYYEEEERQRGNFPDRFSGHQFPNYSSELNVNALLLGDSALYLCASSRVTGELFFGEGSRLTVL.